The clone carrying this TCR beta chain was picked up many times. Its specificity is not known. V was cut by 7 bases and J by 0 bases, with 17 bases left in between. The CDR3 consists of 15 residues. The germline gives CDR1 SGHRS, CDR2 YFSETQ. Amplification of TCR beta CDR3 regions used RNA as the template. With the HTBI primer set, the TCR CDR3 went through a first round of RT-PCR. In TCRdb, the multiplex PCR reads were re-called with MiXCR into one record per CDR3 protein. The data hold some 600,000 distinct CDR3 sequences, with around 14% observed a single time. These data belong to a study of T cells in Graves' hyperthyroidism and ophthalmopathy. Study results and caveats: Ophthalmopathy was predicted by the model a median of 6.5 months ahead of onset. Through a model of 13 V-J features, ophthalmopathy was separated from stable hyperthyroidism.

Recently diagnosed hyperthyroidism of less than 2 months' duration affected patients aged 18 to 65. The blood sample predates any ophthalmopathy symptoms, coming from first hyperthyroidism diagnosis. This sequence joins TRBV5-1 and TRBJ2-7; TRBD1 might be the D (5 bases). The sample consisted of blood. The receptor was derived from a woman aged 25-40 years with Graves' hyperthyroidism that later progressed to Graves' ophthalmopathy. The CDR3 loop reads CASRSDRATSYEQYF. The CDR3 DNA reads as TGCGCCAGCCGATCTGACAGAGCTACCTCCTACGAGCAGTACTTC.